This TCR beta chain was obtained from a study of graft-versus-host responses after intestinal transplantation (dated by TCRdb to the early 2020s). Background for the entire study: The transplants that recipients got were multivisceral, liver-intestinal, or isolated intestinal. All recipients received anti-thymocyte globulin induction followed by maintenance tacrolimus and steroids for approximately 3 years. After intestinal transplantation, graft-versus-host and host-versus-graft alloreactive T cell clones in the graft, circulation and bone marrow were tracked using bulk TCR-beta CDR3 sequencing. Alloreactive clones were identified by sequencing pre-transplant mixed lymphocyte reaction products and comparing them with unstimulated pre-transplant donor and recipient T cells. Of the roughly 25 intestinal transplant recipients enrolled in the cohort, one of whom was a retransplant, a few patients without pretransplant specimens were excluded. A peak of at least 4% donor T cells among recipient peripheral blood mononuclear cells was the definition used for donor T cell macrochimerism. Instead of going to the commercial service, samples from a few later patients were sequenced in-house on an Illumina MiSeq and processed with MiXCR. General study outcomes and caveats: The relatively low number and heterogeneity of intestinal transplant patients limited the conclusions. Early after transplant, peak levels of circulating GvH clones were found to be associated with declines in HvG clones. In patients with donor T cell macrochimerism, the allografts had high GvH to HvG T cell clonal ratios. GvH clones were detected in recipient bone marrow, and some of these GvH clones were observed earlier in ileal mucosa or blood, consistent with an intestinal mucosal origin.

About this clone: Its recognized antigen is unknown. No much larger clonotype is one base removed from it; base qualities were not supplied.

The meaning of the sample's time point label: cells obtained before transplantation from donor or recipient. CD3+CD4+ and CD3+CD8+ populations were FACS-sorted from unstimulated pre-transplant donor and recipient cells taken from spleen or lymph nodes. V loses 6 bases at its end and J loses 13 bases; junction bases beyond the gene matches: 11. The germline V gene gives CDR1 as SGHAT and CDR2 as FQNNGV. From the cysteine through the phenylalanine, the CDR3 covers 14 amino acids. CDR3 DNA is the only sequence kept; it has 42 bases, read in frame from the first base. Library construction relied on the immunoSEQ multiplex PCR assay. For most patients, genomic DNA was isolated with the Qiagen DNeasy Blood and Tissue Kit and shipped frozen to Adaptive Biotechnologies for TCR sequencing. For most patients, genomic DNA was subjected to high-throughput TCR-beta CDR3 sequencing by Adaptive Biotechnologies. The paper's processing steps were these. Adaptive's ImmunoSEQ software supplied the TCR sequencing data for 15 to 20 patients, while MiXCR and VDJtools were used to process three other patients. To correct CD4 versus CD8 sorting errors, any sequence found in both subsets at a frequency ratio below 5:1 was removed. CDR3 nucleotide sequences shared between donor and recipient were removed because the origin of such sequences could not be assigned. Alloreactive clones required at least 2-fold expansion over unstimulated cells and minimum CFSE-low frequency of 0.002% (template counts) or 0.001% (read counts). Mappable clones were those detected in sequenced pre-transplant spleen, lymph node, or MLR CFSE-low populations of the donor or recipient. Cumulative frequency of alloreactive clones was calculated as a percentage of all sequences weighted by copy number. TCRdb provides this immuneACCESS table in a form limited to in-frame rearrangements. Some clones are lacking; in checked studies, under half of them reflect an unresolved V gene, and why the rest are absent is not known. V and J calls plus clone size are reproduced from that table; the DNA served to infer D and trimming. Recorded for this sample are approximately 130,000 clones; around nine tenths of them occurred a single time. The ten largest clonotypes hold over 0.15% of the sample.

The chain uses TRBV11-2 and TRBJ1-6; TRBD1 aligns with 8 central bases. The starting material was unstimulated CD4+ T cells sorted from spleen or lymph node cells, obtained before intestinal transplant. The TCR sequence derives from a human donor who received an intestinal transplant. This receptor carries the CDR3 CASSTGQGAGPLHF. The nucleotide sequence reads TGTGCCAGCAGTACCGGACAGGGTGCCGGGCCCCTCCACTTT.